This T cell receptor beta chain was captured in a study of cytomegalovirus exposure and HLA in healthy donors. Notes on the study in general: Later analysis identified around 15,000 TCR beta sequences associated with HLA alleles, using a false discovery rate threshold of 0.05.

This CDR3 contains 14 residues. Germline CDR1 reads SGHVS; CDR2 reads FQNEAQ. V shed 5 bases, J shed 7 bases, and the junction held 8 bases outside the gene matches. PCR amplification relied on 60 Vbeta primers (plus 13 Jbeta primers). The repertoire was sequenced with immunoSEQ multiplex PCR; TCRdb's copy has only in-frame clones and lacks some. This table holds about 150,000 clones, about 85% found once. With respect to this clone: Its antigen is undetermined.

The clonotype comes from a boy younger than 10 in good health and CMV-seronegative. Specimen: PBMCs. The chain has TRBV7-8 and TRBJ1-5; 7 bases agree with TRBD1. The CDR3 DNA is TGTGCCAGCAGCCAGGGGGATACGAGGCAGCCCCAGCATTTT. Amino acids: CASSQGDTRQPQHF.